A few counts support the clone carrying this T cell receptor beta chain. TCRdb re-called the 5' RACE reads through MiXCR, storing one row per CDR3 protein. The sample includes more than 400,000 distinct CDR3 sequences, roughly 15% of them seen just once. The sample comes from a study of identical twins. CDR3 length equals 17 residues. V lost 1 base and J 3 bases, leaving 16 bases between the germline ends. Looked up from germline, CDR1 is SGHVS and CDR2 is FQNEAQ. This sample also belongs to another study, concerning yellow fever vaccine responses in identical twins.

The TCR originated in a woman aged 18-30 years in good health. The sequenced sample consisted of CD4+ T cells sorted from blood. The chain links TRBV7-8 to TRBJ1-5; D unclear. The CDR3 sequence: CASSLDPAGRINQPQHF. The CDR3 DNA reads as TGTGCCAGCAGCTTAGATCCGGCAGGAAGGATCAATCAGCCCCAGCATTTT. The whole variable domain, remainder taken from reference TRBV7-8 and TRBJ1-5, is GAGVSQSPRYKVAKRGQDVALRCDPISGHVSLFWYQQALGQGPEFLTYFQNEAQLDKSGLPSDRFFAERPEGSVSTLKIQRTQQEDSAVYLCASSLDPAGRINQPQHFGDGTRLSIL.